This entry describes one TCR beta chain. Its antigen is not identified. RNA transcripts provided the source from which TCR beta CDR3 regions were amplified. TCR CDR3 underwent first-round RT-PCR with the HTBI primer set. TCRdb processed the multiplex PCR reads anew with MiXCR; each CDR3 protein has one entry. The top ten hold 25% to 30% of the sample, which has about 500,000 distinct CDR3 sequences, 15% to 20% seen once. The record originates from a study of T cells in Graves' hyperthyroidism and ophthalmopathy. As for the study in general: Peripheral blood samples were taken at initial diagnosis, prior to any treatment. The study's findings and limits: Ophthalmopathy was separated from stable hyperthyroidism by a 13 V-J model. Prediction of ophthalmopathy progression came a median approximately 6 months pre-onset.

The ends lost 9 bases at V and 4 bases at J; junction bases unmatched: 11. Germline assignment: CDR1 MDHEN and CDR2 SYDVKM. This CDR3 contains 14 residues. This chain links TRBV28 with TRBJ1-1, with 7 positions matching TRBD1. The clonotype originates from a woman aged 25-40 years with Graves' ophthalmopathy. The sequencing input was blood. This CDR3 reads CASYPGQHSTEAFF. The CDR3 DNA reads as TGTGCCAGTTATCCGGGACAGCATTCCACTGAAGCTTTCTTT.